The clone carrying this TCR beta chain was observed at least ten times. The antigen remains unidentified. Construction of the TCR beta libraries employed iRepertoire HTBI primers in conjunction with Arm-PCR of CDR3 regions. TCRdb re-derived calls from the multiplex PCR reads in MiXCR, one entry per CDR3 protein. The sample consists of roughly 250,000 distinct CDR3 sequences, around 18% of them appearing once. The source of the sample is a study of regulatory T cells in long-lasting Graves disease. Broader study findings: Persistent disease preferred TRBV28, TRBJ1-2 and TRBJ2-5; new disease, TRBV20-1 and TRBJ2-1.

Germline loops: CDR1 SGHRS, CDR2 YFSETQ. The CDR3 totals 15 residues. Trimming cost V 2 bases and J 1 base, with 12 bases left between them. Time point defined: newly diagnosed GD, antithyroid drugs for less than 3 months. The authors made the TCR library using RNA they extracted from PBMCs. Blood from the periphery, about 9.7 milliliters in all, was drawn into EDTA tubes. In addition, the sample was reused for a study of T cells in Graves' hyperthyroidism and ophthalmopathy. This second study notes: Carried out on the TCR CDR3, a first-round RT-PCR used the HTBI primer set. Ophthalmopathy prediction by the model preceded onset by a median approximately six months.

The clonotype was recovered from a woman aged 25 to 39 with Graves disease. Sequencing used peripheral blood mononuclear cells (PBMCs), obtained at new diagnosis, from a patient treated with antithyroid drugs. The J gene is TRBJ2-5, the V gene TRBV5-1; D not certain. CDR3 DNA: TGCGCCAGCAGCTTCTCAACAGTGCCCCAAGAGACCCAGTACTTC. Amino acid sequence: CASSFSTVPQETQYF. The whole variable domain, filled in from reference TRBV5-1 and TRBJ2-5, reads KAGVTQTPRYLIKTRGQQVTLSCSPISGHRSVSWYQQTPGQGLQFLFEYFSETQRNKGNFPGRFSGRQFSNSRSEMNVSTLELGDSALYLCASSFSTVPQETQYFGPGTRLLVL.